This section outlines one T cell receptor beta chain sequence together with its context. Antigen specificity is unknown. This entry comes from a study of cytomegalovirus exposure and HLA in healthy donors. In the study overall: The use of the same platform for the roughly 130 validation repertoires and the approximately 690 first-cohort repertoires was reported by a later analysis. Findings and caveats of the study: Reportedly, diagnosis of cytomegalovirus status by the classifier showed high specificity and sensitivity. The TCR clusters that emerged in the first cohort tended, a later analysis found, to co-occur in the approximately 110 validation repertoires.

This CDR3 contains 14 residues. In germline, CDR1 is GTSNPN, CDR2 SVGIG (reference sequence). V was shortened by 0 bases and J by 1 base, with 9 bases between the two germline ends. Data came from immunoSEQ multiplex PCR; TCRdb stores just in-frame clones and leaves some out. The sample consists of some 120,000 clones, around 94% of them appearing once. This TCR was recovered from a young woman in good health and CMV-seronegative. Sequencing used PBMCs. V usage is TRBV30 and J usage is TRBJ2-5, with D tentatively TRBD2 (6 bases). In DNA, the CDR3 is TGTGCCTGGAGTGTTGGCGGGATCCAAGAGACCCAGTACTTC. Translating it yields CAWSVGGIQETQYF.